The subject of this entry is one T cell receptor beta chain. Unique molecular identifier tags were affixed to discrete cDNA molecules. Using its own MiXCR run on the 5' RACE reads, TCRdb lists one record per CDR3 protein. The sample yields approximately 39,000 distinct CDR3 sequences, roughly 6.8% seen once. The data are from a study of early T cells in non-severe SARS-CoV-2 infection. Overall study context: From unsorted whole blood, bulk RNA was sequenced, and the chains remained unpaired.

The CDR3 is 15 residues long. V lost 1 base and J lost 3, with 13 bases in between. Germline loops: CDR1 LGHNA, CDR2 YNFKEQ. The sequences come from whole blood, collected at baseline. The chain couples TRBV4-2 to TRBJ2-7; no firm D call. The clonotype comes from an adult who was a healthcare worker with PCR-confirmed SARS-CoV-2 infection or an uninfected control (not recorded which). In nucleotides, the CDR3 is TGTGCCAGCAGCCAAGGTACCGGTTCAGGCTACGAGCAGTACTTC. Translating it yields CASSQGTGSGYEQYF.